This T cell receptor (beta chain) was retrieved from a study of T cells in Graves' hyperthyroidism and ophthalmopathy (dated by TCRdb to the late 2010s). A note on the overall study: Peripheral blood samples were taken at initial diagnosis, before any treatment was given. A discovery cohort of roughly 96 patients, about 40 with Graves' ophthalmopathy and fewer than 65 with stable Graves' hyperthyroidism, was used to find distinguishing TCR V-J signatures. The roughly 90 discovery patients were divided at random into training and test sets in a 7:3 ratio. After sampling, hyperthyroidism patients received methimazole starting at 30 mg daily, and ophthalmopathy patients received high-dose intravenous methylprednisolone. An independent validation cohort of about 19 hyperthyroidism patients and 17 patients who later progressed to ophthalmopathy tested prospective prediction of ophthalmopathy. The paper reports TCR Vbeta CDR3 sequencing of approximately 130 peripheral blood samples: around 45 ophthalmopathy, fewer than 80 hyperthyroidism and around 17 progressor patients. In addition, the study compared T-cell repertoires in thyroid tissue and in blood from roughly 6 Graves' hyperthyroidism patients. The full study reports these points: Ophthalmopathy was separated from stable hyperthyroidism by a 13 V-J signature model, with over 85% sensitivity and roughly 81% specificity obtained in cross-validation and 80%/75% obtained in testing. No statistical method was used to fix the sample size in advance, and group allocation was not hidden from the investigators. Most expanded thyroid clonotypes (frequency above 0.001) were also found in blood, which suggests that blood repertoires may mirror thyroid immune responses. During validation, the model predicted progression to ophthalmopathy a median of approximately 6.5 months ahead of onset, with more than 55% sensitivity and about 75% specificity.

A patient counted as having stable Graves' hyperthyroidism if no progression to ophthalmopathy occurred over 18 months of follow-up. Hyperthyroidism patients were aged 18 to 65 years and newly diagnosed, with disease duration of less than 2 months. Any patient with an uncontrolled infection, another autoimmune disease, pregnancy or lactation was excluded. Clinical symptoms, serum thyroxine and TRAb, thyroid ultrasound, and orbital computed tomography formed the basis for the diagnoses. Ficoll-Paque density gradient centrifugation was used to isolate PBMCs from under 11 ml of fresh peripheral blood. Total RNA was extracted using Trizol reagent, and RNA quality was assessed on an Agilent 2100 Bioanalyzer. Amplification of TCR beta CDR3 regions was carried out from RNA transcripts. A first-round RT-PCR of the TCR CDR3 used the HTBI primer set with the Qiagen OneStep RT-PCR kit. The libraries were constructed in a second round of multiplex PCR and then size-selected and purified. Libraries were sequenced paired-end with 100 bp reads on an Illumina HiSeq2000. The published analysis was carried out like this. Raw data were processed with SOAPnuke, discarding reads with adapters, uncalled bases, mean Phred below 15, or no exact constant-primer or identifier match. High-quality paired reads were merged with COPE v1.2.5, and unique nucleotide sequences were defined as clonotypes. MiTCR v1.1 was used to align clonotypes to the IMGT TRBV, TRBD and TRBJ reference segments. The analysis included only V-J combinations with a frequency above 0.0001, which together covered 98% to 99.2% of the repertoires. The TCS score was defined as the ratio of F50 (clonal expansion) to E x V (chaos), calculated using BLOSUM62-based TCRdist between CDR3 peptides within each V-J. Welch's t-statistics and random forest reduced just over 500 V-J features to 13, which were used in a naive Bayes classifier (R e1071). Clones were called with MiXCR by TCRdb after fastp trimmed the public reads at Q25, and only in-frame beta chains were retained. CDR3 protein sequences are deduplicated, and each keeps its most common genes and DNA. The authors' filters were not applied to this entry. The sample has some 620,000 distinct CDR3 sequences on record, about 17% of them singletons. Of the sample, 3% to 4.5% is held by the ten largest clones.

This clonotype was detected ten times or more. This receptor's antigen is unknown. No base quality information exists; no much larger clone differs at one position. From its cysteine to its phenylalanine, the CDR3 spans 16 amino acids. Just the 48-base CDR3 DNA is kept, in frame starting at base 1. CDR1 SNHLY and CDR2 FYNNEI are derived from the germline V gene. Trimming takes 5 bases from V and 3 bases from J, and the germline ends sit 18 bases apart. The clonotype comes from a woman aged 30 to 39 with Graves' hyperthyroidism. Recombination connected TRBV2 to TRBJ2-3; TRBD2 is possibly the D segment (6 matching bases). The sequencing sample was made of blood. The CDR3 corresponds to CASSPRVLAGTDTQYF. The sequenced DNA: TGTGCCAGCAGTCCGCGAGTACTAGCAGGGACAGATACGCAGTATTTT. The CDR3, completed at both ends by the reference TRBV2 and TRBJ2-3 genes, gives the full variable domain EPEVTQTPSHQVTQMGQEVILRCVPISNHLYFYWYRQILGQKVEFLVSFYNNEISEKSEIFDDQFSVERPDGSNFTLKIRSTKLEDSAMYFCASSPRVLAGTDTQYFGPGTRLTVL.